This T cell receptor beta chain was captured by sequencing in a study of blood T cells in healthy people across ages. A sample-barcoded 5' primer and a J-beta primer mix were used in a second PCR of roughly 7 to 12 cycles. TCRdb processed the 5' RACE reads anew with MiXCR; each CDR3 protein has one entry. Here the sample spans about 1 million distinct CDR3 sequences, under 30% being singletons. In this sample, this clonotype turned up a few times. The CDR3 contains 13 residues. Germline V gene lookup returns CDR1 DFQATT and CDR2 SNEGSKA (reference sequence). These data also featured in a second study, about T cells of mothers and their children. That source adds: Over 9.5 million TCR beta CDR3 reads were obtained from each mother, and approximately 3 million from each child. An overlap that was slightly higher, though non-significant, was seen in related mother-child pairs versus unrelated pairs.

The origin of this receptor is a girl aged 2 to 9 in good health. Material for sequencing was blood. The chain couples TRBV20-1 to TRBJ2-5; unclear D gene. The J call could be wrong; TRBJ2-1 is a better fit for the DNA end. CDR3: CSARDLVNNEQFF. DNA for the CDR3: TGCAGTGCTAGAGATCTCGTGAACAATGAGCAGTTCTTC.